The following is a T cell receptor beta chain sequence with its context. No antigen is known for it. This specimen belongs to a study of T-cell memory formation after mild COVID-19. For the study at large: Clustering of TCRs was largely donor specific. Points from the study as a whole: Nothing confirmed that second-wave clones peaking on day 37 were specific for SARS-CoV-2.

The CDR3 is 15 amino acids. Germline assignment: CDR1 MNHEY and CDR2 SVGAGI. V was shortened by 7 bases and J by 1 base, with 14 bases between the two germline ends. TCRdb passed the 5' RACE reads through MiXCR, listing each CDR3 protein once. Among around 450,000 distinct CDR3 sequences listed, around 18% were seen once. The sequencing sample was made of PBMCs or a T cell subset sorted from them (not recorded which). This clonotype originated in an adult woman who had mild COVID-19 (a few samples of this study predate the infection). Cell type and time point are not known. The genes are TRBV6-5 and TRBJ1-5; D is unresolved. DNA for the CDR3: TGTGCCAGCACCCCATTTGGAGGGAGCAATCAGCCCCAGCATTTT. Amino acids: CASTPFGGSNQPQHF.